Here is one T cell receptor (beta chain) with its context. Original methodology: Amplification from reference gene primers served as the basis for estimated nucleated cell counts. Sequencing was performed with immunoSEQ multiplex PCR; in TCRdb, only in-frame clones are kept and a portion is missing. V and J calls and clone size are those listed in that table; D and trimming were worked out from the DNA. In the table there are under 250,000 clones, about 80% of which are singletons. The data originate from a study of blood T cell repertoires in COVID-19. Across the study: Samples came from the United States, Italy and Spain, spanning acute and convalescent COVID-19. PBMCs, B-cell-depleted T cells, or T cells provided the cDNA or gDNA that made up the material.

CDR1 and CDR2 (germline): MNHNS, SASEGT. The CDR3 runs to 17 residues. Unmatched junction bases numbered 6, after V lost 2 bases and J lost 2 bases. The V and J genes are TRBV6-1 and TRBJ1-4; TRBD1 matches 9 bases. The source material was peripheral blood. The receptor was isolated from an elderly man with acute or convalescent COVID-19. CDR3 sequence (DNA): TGTGCCAGCAGTGAACCTAACAGGGGGCGTACTAATGAAAAACTGTTTTTT. Its translation is CASSEPNRGRTNEKLFF.